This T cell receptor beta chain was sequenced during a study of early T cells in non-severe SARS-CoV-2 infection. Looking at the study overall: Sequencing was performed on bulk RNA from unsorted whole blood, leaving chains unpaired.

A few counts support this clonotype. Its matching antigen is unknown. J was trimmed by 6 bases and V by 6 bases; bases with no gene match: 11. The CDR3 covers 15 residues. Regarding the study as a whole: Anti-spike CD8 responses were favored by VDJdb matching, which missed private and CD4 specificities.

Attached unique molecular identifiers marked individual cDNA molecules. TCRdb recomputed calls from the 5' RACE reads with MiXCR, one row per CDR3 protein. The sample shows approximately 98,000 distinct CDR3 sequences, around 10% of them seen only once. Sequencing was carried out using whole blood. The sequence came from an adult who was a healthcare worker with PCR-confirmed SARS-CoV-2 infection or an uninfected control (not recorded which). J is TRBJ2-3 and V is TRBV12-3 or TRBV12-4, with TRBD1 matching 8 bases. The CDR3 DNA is TGTGCCAGCAGCCGCGGACAGGGACAAGGGGATACGCAGTATTTT. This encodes CASSRGQGQGDTQYF.